This TCR beta chain emerged from a study of T cell responses to AZD1222 COVID-19 vaccine. General study results and limits: The reported proportion of spike-specific TCRs targeting unmutated variant regions was nearly half. Mostly white British, mostly female donors; authors suggested clonal diversity may be underestimated.

V lost 1 base to trimming and J lost 8 bases, with 14 bases between them. Looked up from germline, CDR1 is LGHDT and CDR2 is YNNKEL (reference sequence). This CDR3 has 14 amino acids. This clone was recorded a few times. Its antigen is unidentified. The protocol was immunoSEQ multiplex PCR, while the TCRdb copy is restricted to in-frame clones and leaves out a portion. This repertoire shows 95,000 to 100,000 clones, around 84% found once; its top ten account for approximately 15%. The sequenced sample was peripheral blood, obtained 28 days after the second AZD1222 dose. The receptor comes from an adult who received the AZD1222 COVID-19 vaccine. This chain joins TRBV3-1 (or the pseudogene TRBV3-2) and TRBJ1-1; D not certain. The CDR3 nucleotides are TGTGCCAGCAGCCAAGGAGCGGGAGGAAAGGAAGCTTTCTTT. It encodes CASSQGAGGKEAFF.